This TCR beta chain was identified in a study of cytomegalovirus exposure and HLA in healthy donors. Study observations and caveats: It was only CMV serostatus that was available as immune exposure information. Sequencing had likely introduced a cluster of highly shared sequence variants as an artifact.

Primers: 60 Vbeta forward and 13 Jbeta reverse. Source study methods: Unique TCR beta chains totaled some 80 million in a later count, with approximately 11 million of them shared. Method: immunoSEQ multiplex PCR; TCRdb's copy keeps in-frame clones and lacks some. Clonal size and the V and J genes are those of that table, whereas D and trimming came from the DNA. The repertoire holds about 210,000 clones, with around 81% as singletons. This clone came up once. The antigen is undetermined. The sample carries other DNA sequences with the same CDR3. Per germline, CDR1 SGDLS and CDR2 YYNGEE. The CDR3 is made up of 15 amino acids. The junction had 4 bases not matched to a gene; V was cut back by 2 bases and J by 2 bases.

Sequencing was performed on PBMCs. This clonotype was obtained from a woman aged 45-60 years in good health and CMV-seropositive. The gene calls are TRBV9 and TRBJ2-3; 8 nucleotides line up with TRBD2. For the CDR3, the DNA is TGTGCCAGCAGCGTCCTAGCGGGTCACACAGATACGCAGTATTTT. This sequence encodes CASSVLAGHTDTQYF.